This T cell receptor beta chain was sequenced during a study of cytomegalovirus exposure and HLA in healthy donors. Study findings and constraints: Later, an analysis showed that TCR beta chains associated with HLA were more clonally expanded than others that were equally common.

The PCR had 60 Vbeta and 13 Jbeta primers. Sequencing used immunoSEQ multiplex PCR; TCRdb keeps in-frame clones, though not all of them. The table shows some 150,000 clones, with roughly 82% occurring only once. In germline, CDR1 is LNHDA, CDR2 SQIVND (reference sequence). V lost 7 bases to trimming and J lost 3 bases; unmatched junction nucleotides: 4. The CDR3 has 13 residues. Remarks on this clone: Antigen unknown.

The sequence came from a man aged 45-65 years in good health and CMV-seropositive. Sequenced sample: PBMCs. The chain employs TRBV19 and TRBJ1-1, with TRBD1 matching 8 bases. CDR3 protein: CASITGGYTEAFF. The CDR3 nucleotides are TGTGCCAGTATAACAGGGGGATACACTGAAGCTTTCTTT.